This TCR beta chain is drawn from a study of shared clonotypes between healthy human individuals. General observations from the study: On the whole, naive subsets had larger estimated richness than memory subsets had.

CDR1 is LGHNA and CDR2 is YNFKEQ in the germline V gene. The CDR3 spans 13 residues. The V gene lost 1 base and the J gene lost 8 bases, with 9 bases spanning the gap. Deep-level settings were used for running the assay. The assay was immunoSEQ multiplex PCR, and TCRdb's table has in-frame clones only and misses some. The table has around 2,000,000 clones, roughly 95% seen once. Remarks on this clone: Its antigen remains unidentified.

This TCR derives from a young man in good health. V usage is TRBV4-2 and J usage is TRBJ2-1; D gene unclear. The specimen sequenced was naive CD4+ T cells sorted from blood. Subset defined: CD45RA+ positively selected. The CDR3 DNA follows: TGTGCCAGCAGCCAAGGACGAGGTTATGAGCAGTTCTTC. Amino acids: CASSQGRGYEQFF.